A selection of T cell receptor beta chains follows, all from one sample in a study of blood T cell repertoires in COVID-19. Sequencing was performed with immunoSEQ multiplex PCR; in TCRdb, only in-frame clones are kept and a portion is missing. The table shows tens of thousands of clones, with over 75% occurring only once. The specimen was peripheral blood. The receptors originated from a man between 65 and 79 years old with active COVID-19. Each CDR3 is given with its conserved first and last residue. D genes are given only for firm matches. The listing skips clone size in some rows; elsewhere it reads once, few, many or a size class.

v_call	d_call	clone_size	j_call	cdr3_nt	cdr3_aa
TRBV19	TRBD1	NA	TRBJ2-4	TGTGCCAGTAGTCAAGGGACAGGGGCCCGCGGGAACATTCAGTACTTC	CASSQGTGARGNIQYF
TRBV12-5	NA	NA	TRBJ1-4	TGTGCTAGTGGTTTGGGGTCAGCTAATGAAAAACTGTTTTTT	CASGLGSANEKLFF
TRBV5-6	TRBD2	NA	TRBJ2-3	TGTGCCAGCAGCTTACGACTAGCGGGGGGTCTTAGCACAGATACGCAGTATTTT	CASSLRLAGGLSTDTQYF
TRBV9	NA	NA	TRBJ2-3	TGTGCCAGCAGCCCCCCGGGGCGGGGGCCGAGCACAGATACGCAGTATTTT	CASSPPGRGPSTDTQYF
TRBV27	NA	NA	TRBJ2-7	TGTGCCAGCAGGCCAGGTTTGGGCGCGGGCTACGAGCAGTACTTC	CASRPGLGAGYEQYF
TRBV7-2	TRBD2	NA	TRBJ2-1	TGTGCCAGCAGCTTAGGGTTTGGGGGGACTAGCGGGGTGGTTGAGCAGTTCTTC	CASSLGFGGTSGVVEQFF
TRBV3-1/TRBV3-2	TRBD1	few	TRBJ2-4	TGTGCCAGCAGCCCCAAGACAGGGGAGAGGGCCAAAAACATTCAGTACTTC	CASSPKTGERAKNIQYF
TRBV18	NA	NA	TRBJ2-5	TGTGCCAGCTCACCCTCTACTAGTATGGAGACCCAGTACTTC	CASSPSTSMETQYF
TRBV6-5	TRBD1	NA	TRBJ1-2	TGTGCCAGCCGCGAGGACAGGGGAATTGGCTACACCTTC	CASREDRGIGYTF
TRBV7-3	NA	NA	TRBJ2-2	TGTGCCAGCAGCTACAGGGTTACCGGGGAGCTGTTTTTT	CASSYRVTGELFF
TRBV30	NA	few	TRBJ1-2	TGTGCCTGGAGTGTAGATTTTTGGGCAGGCAGAGGCTACACCTTC	CAWSVDFWAGRGYTF
TRBV4-2	NA	NA	TRBJ2-2	TGTGCCAGCAGCCAATTGGAGGTGGCCGGGGAGCTGTTTTTT	CASSQLEVAGELFF
TRBV5-1	TRBD1	NA	TRBJ2-7	TGCGCCAGCAGCTTCCGGGACAGGGGCTACGAGCAGTACTTC	CASSFRDRGYEQYF
TRBV7-9	TRBD1	NA	TRBJ2-3	TGTGCCAGCAGCTTAACGGACAGGGGATGGACAGATACGCAGTATTTT	CASSLTDRGWTDTQYF
TRBV19	NA	NA	TRBJ1-2	TGTGCCAGTAGTTCAGGGGACTATGGCTACACCTTC	CASSSGDYGYTF
TRBV6-1	NA	NA	TRBJ1-2	TGTGCCAGCAGTGAAGAGGACAGTTTCTATGGCTACACCTTC	CASSEEDSFYGYTF
TRBV21-1	NA	NA	TRBJ2-7	TGTGCCAGCAGCAAAGGGAGACAGGGAGGCATATCCTACGAGCAGTACTTC	CASSKGRQGGISYEQYF
TRBV5-1	TRBD1	NA	TRBJ1-4	TGCGCCAGCAGCTTGCTCTCACAGGGGGCAACTAATGAAAAACTGTTTTTT	CASSLLSQGATNEKLFF
TRBV6-5	TRBD1	NA	TRBJ2-7	TGTGCCAGCACCATATCGGGACAGGGAAGGAATGAGCAGTACTTC	CASTISGQGRNEQYF
TRBV9	TRBD1	NA	TRBJ1-1	TGTGCCAGCAGCCTCGGACAGGGGAACACTGAAGCTTTCTTT	CASSLGQGNTEAFF
TRBV7-8	TRBD1	NA	TRBJ1-6	TGTGCCAGCAGCTTTGTTGGGACAGAAAATTCACCCCTCCACTTT	CASSFVGTENSPLHF
TRBV10-3	TRBD1	once	TRBJ1-2	TGTGCCATCAGTACCGGGACAGGGTATGGCTACACCTTC	CAISTGTGYGYTF
TRBV7-3	NA	NA	TRBJ2-2	TGTGCCAGCAGCCCCACGGCTAGGGGTTCCGGGGAGCTGTTTTTT	CASSPTARGSGELFF
TRBV28	NA	NA	TRBJ2-7	TGTGCCAGCAGTTTATCCGGGGGCGAGCAGTACTTC	CASSLSGGEQYF
TRBV4-2	NA	once	TRBJ1-4	TGTGCCAGCAGCCAAGGGGGGCAGGGAGAAAAACTGTTTTTT	CASSQGGQGEKLFF
TRBV6-7	NA	NA	TRBJ2-6	TGTGCCAGCAGTTACTCGTCACAGGAACGGGCCAACGTCCTGACTTTC	CASSYSSQERANVLTF